The clone carrying this T cell receptor (beta chain) was recorded many times. Its cognate antigen is unknown. These data come from a study of human T cells and chemical hapten exposure. TCRdb reprocessed the RACE reads via MiXCR and lists one record per CDR3 protein. The data show some 330,000 distinct CDR3 sequences, with around 5.5% seen just once and under 9.5% held by the top ten. Specified time point: pre-sensitization, week 0. Treatment denoted: therapeutic diphenylcyclopropenone sensitization with weekly scalp DPC. The starting material, unfractionated whole blood, was used for total RNA extraction. Overall study findings and caveats: Expanded TCR counts at PT1 were positively correlated with the patch test score. Significantly more large CDR3 similarity clusters were formed by expanded TCRs than by controls.

Per germline, CDR1 MNHEY and CDR2 SMNVEV (reference sequence). The V and J ends lost 11 bases and 7 bases respectively, with 9 bases between them. This CDR3 is 10 amino acids long. The sample in question was whole blood, obtained in connection with sensitization to the hapten diphenylcyclopropenone (DPC). This chain links TRBV27 with TRBJ2-1; no definite D call. This receptor was identified in a woman younger than 35 with alopecia areata. Some clones in this sample may be carry-over from other donors' samples. CDR3 bases: TGTGCCCCCTCCTTTAATGAGCAGTTCTTC. Its protein product is CAPSFNEQFF.